Listed here are 5 T cell receptor beta chains from one sample, sequenced in a study of regulatory T cells in long-lasting Graves disease. Construction of the TCR beta libraries employed iRepertoire HTBI primers in conjunction with Arm-PCR of CDR3 regions. TCRdb used MiXCR to reprocess the multiplex PCR reads, holding one entry per CDR3 protein. The sample lists 550,000 to 650,000 distinct CDR3 sequences, about 16% occurring once. Time point specified: newly diagnosed GD, antithyroid drugs for less than 3 months. The TCR library was made from RNA that had been extracted from PBMCs in TRIzol. The sample was also linked to a second study, of T cells in Graves' hyperthyroidism and ophthalmopathy.

Sample: peripheral blood mononuclear cells (PBMCs), taken at new diagnosis, from a patient treated with antithyroid drugs. The receptor source for this set is a man aged 18 to 30 with Graves disease.

Turning to this clonotype: This may be a read error, as it is one base from a much larger clone. The chain links TRBV27 to TRBJ2-3; 9 bases align to TRBD2. CDR3 length: 17 residues. Germline V CDR1 and CDR2: MNHEY, SMNVEV (reference sequence). With 6 bases clipped from V and 1 base from J, the junction kept 11 bases outside the gene matches. The CDR3 region has the DNA TGTGCCAGCAGATCCCCTCTAGCGGGGTGGGGCACAGATACGCAGTATTTT. Amino acids: CASRSPLAGWGTDTQYF.

In its sample, this clonotype was seen many times. The rearrangement joins TRBV3-1 to TRBJ2-7, with D possibly matching TRBD1 (7 bases). The CDR3 is made up of 14 amino acids. Trimming left V 1 base short and J 3 bases short, with 10 bases between. Germline V CDR1 and CDR2: LGHDT, YNNKEL (reference sequence). DNA for the CDR3: TGTGCCAGCAGCCAAGGCGGGACAGACTACGAGCAGTACTTC. It codes for CASSQGGTDYEQYF.

In this sample, this clonotype turned up many times. The gene calls are TRBV18 and TRBJ1-1; the match to TRBD1 covers 8 bases. There are 16 residues in the CDR3. Germline V gene data show CDR1 as KGHSH and CDR2 as LQKENI. The trim removed 8 bases at V and 0 bases at J, leaving 11 bases unmatched. The CDR3 nucleotides read TGTGCCAGCCAATCCAATGCGGGACAGGTGAACACTGAAGCTTTCTTT. Its translation is CASQSNAGQVNTEAFF.

This clonotype was counted a single time. The chain links TRBV20-1 to TRBJ2-1; 10 bases are a match to TRBD1. This CDR3 region has 14 residues. Trimming took 3 bases from V and 4 from J; bases not matched to a gene: 3. Germline assignment: CDR1 DFQATT and CDR2 SNEGSKA (reference sequence). The CDR3 DNA reads as TGCAGTGCTAGCGGACAGGGGGGGTACAATGAGCAGTTCTTC. Translation: CSASGQGGYNEQFF.

This clonotype showed up just a few times. CDR3 in amino acids: CARGSGNTIYF. The CDR3 DNA reads as TGTGCCAGGGGTTCTGGAAACACCATATATTTT. The rearrangement uses TRBV12-3 or TRBV12-4 and TRBJ1-3, with no clear D. CDR3 length: 11 amino acids. Trimming left V 9 bases short and J 1 base short, with 4 bases between.